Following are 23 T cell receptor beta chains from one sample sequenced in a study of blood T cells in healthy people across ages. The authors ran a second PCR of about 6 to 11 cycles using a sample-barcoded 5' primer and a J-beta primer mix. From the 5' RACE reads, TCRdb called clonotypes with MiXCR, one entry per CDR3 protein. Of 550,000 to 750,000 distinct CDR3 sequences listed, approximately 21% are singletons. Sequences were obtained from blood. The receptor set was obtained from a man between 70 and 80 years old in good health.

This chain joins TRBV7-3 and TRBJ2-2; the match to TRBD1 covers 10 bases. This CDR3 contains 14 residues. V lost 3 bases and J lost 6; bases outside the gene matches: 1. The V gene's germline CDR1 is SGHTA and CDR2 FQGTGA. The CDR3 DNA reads TGTGCCAGCAGCTTGACAGGGGGCTCCGGGGAGCTGTTTTTT. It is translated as CASSLTGGSGELFF.

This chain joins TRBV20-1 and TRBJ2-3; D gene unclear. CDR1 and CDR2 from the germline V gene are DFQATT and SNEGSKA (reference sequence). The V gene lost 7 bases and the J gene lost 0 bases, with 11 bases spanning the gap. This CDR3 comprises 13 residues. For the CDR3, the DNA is TGCAGTGGAACGGCAGACAGCACAGATACGCAGTATTTT. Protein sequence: CSGTADSTDTQYF.

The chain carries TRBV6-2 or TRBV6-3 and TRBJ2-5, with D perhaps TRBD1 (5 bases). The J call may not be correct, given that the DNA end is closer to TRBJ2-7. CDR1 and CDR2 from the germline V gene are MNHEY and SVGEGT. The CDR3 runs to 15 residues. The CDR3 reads CASSYKGSGFYEQYF. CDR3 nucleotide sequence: TGTGCCAGCAGTTACAAGGGGTCAGGGTTCTACGAGCAGTACTTC.

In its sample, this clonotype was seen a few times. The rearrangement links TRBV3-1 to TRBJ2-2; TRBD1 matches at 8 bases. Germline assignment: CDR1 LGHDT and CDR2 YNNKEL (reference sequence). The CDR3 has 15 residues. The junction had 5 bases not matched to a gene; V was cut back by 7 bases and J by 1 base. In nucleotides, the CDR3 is TGTGCCAGCACCAGGACAGGGAAGAACACCGGGGAGCTGTTTTTT. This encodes CASTRTGKNTGELFF.

CDR3 loop: CASGFAELGETQYF. CDR3 bases: TGTGCTAGTGGTTTCGCTGAGCTCGGCGAGACCCAGTACTTC. The chain carries TRBV12-5 and TRBJ2-5, with no clear D. Per germline, CDR1 LGHNT and CDR2 FRNRAP. The CDR3 is 14 residues long. V was cut by 3 bases and J by 5 bases, with 13 bases left in between.

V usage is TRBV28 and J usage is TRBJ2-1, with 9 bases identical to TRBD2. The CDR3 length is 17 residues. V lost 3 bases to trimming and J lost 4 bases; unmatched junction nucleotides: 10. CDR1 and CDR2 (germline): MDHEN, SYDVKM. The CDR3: CASSFDLLAGSYNEQFF. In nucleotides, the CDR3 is TGTGCCAGCAGTTTCGACCTTCTAGCGGGAAGTTACAATGAGCAGTTCTTC.

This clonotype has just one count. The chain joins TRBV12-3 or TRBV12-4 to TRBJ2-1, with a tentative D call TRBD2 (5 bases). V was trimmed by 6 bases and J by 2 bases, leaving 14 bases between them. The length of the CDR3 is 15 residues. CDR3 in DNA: TGTGCCAGCAGCGGCGGGTGGAGCCCCTACAATGAGCAGTTCTTC. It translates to CASSGGWSPYNEQFF.

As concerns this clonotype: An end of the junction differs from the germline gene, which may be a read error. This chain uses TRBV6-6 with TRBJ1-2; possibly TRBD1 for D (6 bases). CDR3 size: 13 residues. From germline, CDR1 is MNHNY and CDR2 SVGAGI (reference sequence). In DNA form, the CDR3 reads TGTGCTAGCAGTTATGCGGGGGGCGATGGCTACACCTTC. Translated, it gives CASSYAGGDGYTF.

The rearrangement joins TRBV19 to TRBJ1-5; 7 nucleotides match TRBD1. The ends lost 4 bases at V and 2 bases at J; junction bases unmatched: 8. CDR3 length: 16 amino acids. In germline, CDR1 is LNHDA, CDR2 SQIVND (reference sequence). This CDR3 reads CASSTQTGLGNQPQHF. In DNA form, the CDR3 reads TGTGCCAGTAGTACGCAGACAGGGCTCGGCAATCAGCCCCAGCATTTT.

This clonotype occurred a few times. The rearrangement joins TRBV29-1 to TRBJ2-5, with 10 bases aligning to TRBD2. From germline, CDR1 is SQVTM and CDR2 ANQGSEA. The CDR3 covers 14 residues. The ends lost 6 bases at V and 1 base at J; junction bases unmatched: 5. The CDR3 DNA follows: TGCAGCGTCAGGACTAGCGGAATCCAAGAGACCCAGTACTTC. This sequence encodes CSVRTSGIQETQYF. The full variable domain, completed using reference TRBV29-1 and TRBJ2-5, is SAVISQKPSRDICQRGTSLTIQCQVDSQVTMMFWYRQQPGQSLTLIATANQGSEATYESGFVIDKFPISRPNLTFSTLTVSNMSPEDSSIYLCSVRTSGIQETQYFGPGTRLLVL.

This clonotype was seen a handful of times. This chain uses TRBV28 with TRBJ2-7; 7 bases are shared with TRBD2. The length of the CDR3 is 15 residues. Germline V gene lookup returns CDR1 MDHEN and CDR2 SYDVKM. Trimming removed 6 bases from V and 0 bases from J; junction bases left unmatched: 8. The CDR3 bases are TGTGCCAGCAGCCCTAGGGGCGGGAGCTCCTACGAGCAGTACTTC. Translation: CASSPRGGSSYEQYF.

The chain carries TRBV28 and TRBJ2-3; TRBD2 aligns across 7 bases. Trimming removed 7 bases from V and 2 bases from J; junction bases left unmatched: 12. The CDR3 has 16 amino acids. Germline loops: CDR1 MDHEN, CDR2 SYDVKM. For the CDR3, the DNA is TGTGCCAGCAATCCCTTCCGGGGGGATCTCACAGATACGCAGTATTTT. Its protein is CASNPFRGDLTDTQYF.

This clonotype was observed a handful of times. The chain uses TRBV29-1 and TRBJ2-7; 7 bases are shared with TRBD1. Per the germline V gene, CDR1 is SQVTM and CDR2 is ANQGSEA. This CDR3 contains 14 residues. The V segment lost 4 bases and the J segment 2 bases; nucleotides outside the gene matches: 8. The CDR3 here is CSVVGQLNAYEQYF. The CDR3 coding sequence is TGCAGCGTTGTGGGACAGCTAAATGCCTACGAGCAGTACTTC.

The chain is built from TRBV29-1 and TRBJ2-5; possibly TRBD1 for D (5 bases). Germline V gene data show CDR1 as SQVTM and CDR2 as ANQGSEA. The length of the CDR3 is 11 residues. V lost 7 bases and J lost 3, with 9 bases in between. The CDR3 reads CSGGPKETQYF. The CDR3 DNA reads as TGCAGCGGGGGCCCTAAAGAGACCCAGTACTTC.

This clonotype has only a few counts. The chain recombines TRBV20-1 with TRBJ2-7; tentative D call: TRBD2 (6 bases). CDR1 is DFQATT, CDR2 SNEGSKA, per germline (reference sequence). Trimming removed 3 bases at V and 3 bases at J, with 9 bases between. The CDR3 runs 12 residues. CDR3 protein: CSARGTYYEQYF. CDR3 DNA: TGCAGTGCTAGGGGGACTTACTACGAGCAGTACTTC.

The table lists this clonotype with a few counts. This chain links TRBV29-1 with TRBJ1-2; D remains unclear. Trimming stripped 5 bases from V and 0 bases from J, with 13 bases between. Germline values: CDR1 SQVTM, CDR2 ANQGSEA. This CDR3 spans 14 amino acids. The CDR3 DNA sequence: TGCAGCGTTTCTCTGACGGCAGCTAACTATGGCTACACCTTC. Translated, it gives CSVSLTAANYGYTF.

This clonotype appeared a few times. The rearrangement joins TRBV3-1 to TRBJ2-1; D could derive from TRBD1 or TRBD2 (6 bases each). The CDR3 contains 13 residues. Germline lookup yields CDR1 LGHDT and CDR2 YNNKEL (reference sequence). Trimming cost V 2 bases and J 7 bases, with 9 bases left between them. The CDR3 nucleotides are TGTGCCAGCAGCCAATGGGGGGCAAATGAGCAGTTCTTC. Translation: CASSQWGANEQFF.

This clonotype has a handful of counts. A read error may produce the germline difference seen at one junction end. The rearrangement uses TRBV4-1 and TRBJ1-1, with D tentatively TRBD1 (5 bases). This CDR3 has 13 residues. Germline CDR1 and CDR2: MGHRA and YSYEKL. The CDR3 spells CASSTIDSTEAFF. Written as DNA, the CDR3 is TGCGCCAGCAGCACAATCGACAGCACTGAGGCTTTCTTT.

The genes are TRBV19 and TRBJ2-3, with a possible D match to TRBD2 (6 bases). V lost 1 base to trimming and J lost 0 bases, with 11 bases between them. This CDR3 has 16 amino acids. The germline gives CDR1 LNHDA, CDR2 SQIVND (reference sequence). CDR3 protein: CASSIVAGSSTDTQYF. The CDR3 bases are TGTGCCAGTAGTATAGTGGCGGGATCTAGCACAGATACGCAGTATTTT.

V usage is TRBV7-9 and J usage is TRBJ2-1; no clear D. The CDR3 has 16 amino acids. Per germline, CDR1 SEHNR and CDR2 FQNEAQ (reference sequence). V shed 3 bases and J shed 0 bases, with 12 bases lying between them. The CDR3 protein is CASSFVTPGSYNEQFF. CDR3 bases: TGTGCCAGCAGCTTCGTTACTCCAGGCTCCTACAATGAGCAGTTCTTC.

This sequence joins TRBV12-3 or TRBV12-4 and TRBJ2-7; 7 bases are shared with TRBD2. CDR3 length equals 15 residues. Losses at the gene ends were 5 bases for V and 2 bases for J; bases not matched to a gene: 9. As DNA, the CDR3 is TGTGCCAGCAGTCCCACCGGGACTAACACCTACGAGCAGTACTTC. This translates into CASSPTGTNTYEQYF.

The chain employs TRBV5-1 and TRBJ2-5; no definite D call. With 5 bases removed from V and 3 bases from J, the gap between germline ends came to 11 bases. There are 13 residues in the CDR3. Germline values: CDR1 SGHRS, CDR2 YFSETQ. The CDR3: CASREWGKETQYF. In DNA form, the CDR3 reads TGCGCCAGCAGAGAATGGGGAAAAGAGACCCAGTACTTC.

In DNA form, the CDR3 reads TGCGCCAGCAGCCACCCCAACTACAATGAGCAGTTCTTC. It encodes CASSHPNYNEQFF. The chain employs TRBV4-1 and TRBJ2-1; D gene uncertain. Germline assignment: CDR1 MGHRA and CDR2 YSYEKL. The CDR3 totals 13 residues. Between the trimmed V and J ends, which lost 3 bases and 3 bases, there was a span of 6 bases.